The sequence of this T cell receptor beta chain was determined in a study of blood T cells in healthy people across ages. Next came a second PCR, run for about 6 to 12 cycles, which used a sample-barcoded 5' primer along with a J-beta primer mix. TCRdb used MiXCR to reprocess the 5' RACE reads, holding one entry per CDR3 protein. The table has 580,000 or so distinct CDR3 sequences, around half seen once. This clonotype was recorded a few times. Between the trimmed V and J ends, which lost 3 bases and 2 bases, there was a span of 7 bases. The CDR3 has 12 residues. The V gene's germline CDR1 is SQVTM and CDR2 ANQGSEA.

The rearrangement uses TRBV29-1 and TRBJ2-5; a weak D match, TRBD1 (5 bases). This clonotype was sampled from a man older than 75 in good health. Sample: blood. As DNA, the CDR3 is TGCAGCGTTGAGCGACAGCAAGAGACCCAGTACTTC. Translated: CSVERQQETQYF.